These 25 T cell receptor beta chains were sequenced from one sample in a study of monozygotic twins with inflammatory bowel disease (dated by TCRdb to the late 2010s). Library generation was performed with 5' RACE. TCRdb shows the sequencer as Illumina HiSeq 2500. Each CDR3 protein sequence appears as one entry after TCRdb reprocessed the reads, and no DNA is included. The record for this sample contains more than 100,000 distinct CDR3 sequences. The leading ten clones occupy 1.5% to 2% of the sample. The source material was blood. The source is a human donor with ulcerative colitis or Crohn's disease, or a healthy co-twin of an affected twin (not recorded which).

The V gene is TRBV7-2, the J gene TRBJ2-3; as DNA is missing, the TRBD2 call by TCRdb cannot be tested. Per the germline V gene, CDR1 is SGHTA and CDR2 is FQGNSA. This CDR3 is 20 amino acids long. Here the CDR3 reads CASSARRNDLAGISSDTQYF.

The chain employs TRBV27 and TRBJ2-7; TCRdb calls TRBD1, which cannot be checked without DNA. The CDR3 extends over 14 amino acids. Looked up from germline, CDR1 is MNHEY and CDR2 is SMNVEV (reference sequence). The CDR3 region is CASSLTGGSYEQYF.

The chain carries TRBV6-1 and TRBJ2-4; TCRdb's assignment of TRBD1 cannot be checked, as there is no DNA. The germline V gene encodes CDR1 MNHNS and CDR2 SASEGT. The CDR3 extends over 15 amino acids. Here the CDR3 reads CASTETGTGKNIQYF.

CDR3 residues: CATRREGVSEQYF. V gene TRBV15 combines with J gene TRBJ2-7; the D gene TCRdb calls, TRBD1, cannot be checked with no DNA. Germline V gene sequence: CDR1 LNHNV, CDR2 YYDKDF (reference sequence). CDR3 size: 13 residues. Combining the CDR3 with reference TRBV15 and TRBJ2-7 gives the whole variable domain DAMVIQNPRYQVTQFGKPVTLSCSQTLNHNVMYWYQQKSSQAPKLLFHYYDKDFNNEADTPDNFQSRRPNTSFCFLDIRSPGLGDTAMYLCATRREGVSEQYFGPGTRLTVT.

The chain couples TRBV7-2 to TRBJ1-1. Germline values: CDR1 SGHTA, CDR2 FQGNSA. The CDR3 is 14 residues long. The chain's CDR3 is CASSLEVQSAEAFF. The full variable domain, completed using reference TRBV7-2 and TRBJ1-1, is GAGVSQSPSNKVTEKGKDVELRCDPISGHTALYWYRQSLGQGLEFLIYFQGNSAPDKSGLPSDRFSAERTGGSVSTLTIQRTQQEDSAVYLCASSLEVQSAEAFFGQGTRLTVV.

The chain is built from TRBV12-3 or TRBV12-4 and TRBJ2-7; lacking DNA, the TRBD2 call made by TCRdb goes unchecked. There are 14 residues in the CDR3. The CDR3: CASRERESSYEQYF.

The chain combines TRBV11-2 with TRBJ2-7. This CDR3 comprises 12 residues. The germline V gene has CDR1 SGHAT and CDR2 FQNNGV. The CDR3 spells CASSLTYYEQYF.

This chain uses TRBV15 with TRBJ2-7. CDR1 is LNHNV and CDR2 is YYDKDF in the germline V gene (reference sequence). The length of the CDR3 is 12 residues. The CDR3 here is CATSTGGYEQYF.

This rearrangement joins TRBV9 to TRBJ2-2; the TRBD2 assignment by TCRdb is unverifiable without DNA. CDR1 and CDR2 (germline): SGDLS, YYNGEE. The CDR3 has 19 amino acids. The CDR3 reads CASSVGRGTSAANTGELFF.

The chain joins TRBV20-1 to TRBJ1-5; TCRdb's D call of TRBD1 is untestable without DNA. The CDR3 totals 14 residues. The germline V gene has CDR1 DFQATT and CDR2 SNEGSKA (reference sequence). This CDR3 is CSARVTGGNQPHHF.

This chain connects TRBV7-2 to TRBJ2-7; the D call of TRBD2 rests on TCRdb alone, since no DNA is present to check it. Germline V CDR1 and CDR2: SGHTA, FQGNSA. There are 15 residues in the CDR3. The CDR3 spells CASSFMSSGTYEQYF.

The V call is TRBV11-1, the J call TRBJ2-6. CDR3 length equals 19 residues. Per the germline V gene, CDR1 is SGHAT and CDR2 is FQDESV (reference sequence). The CDR3 reads CASSLGKDTMLSGANVLTF.

J is TRBJ2-3 and V is TRBV10-1. The CDR3 runs 14 residues. The germline V gene encodes CDR1 WNHNN and CDR2 SYGVQD (reference sequence). CDR3 protein: CASSESRITDTQYF.

The rearrangement uses TRBV6-5 and TRBJ2-7; the TCRdb call, TRBD2, lacks DNA for checking. The CDR3 is made up of 14 amino acids. Germline V lookup: CDR1 MNHEY, CDR2 SVGAGI. CDR3 amino acids: CASSYGWGGYEQYF.

The chain uses TRBV6-2 or TRBV6-3 and TRBJ2-2. CDR1 and CDR2 from the germline V gene are MNHEY and SVGEGT. The CDR3 totals 15 residues. The CDR3 region is CASSYLHTNTGELFF.

The chain links TRBV6-1 to TRBJ1-6; TCRdb gives TRBD1 as the D gene, but with no DNA this cannot be confirmed. From germline, CDR1 is MNHNS and CDR2 SASEGT. The CDR3 loop spans 16 amino acids. This CDR3 is CASSQPRTGTNSPLHF.

The chain couples TRBV29-1 to TRBJ2-3; TCRdb reports TRBD2, a call that lacks DNA to check it against. CDR3 length equals 15 residues. The germline V gene encodes CDR1 SQVTM and CDR2 ANQGSEA. Here the CDR3 reads CSAPRDSGRADTQYF.

V and J are TRBV12-3 or TRBV12-4 and TRBJ1-5; TCRdb names TRBD1, which stays unverified in the absence of DNA. This CDR3 contains 14 residues. The CDR3 reads CASTKGGFLQPQHF.

The J gene is TRBJ2-1, the V gene TRBV20-1; no DNA is available, so the TRBD1 call from TCRdb remains unchecked. Looked up from germline, CDR1 is DFQATT and CDR2 is SNEGSKA (reference sequence). The CDR3 runs to 14 residues. CDR3 sequence reads: CSARPGIYYNEQFF.

CDR3 protein: CASSLAGQAYEQYF. The chain joins TRBV12-3 or TRBV12-4 to TRBJ2-7; TCRdb reports TRBD1, a call that lacks DNA to check it against. This CDR3 has 14 amino acids.

J is TRBJ2-1 and V is TRBV29-1; the TCRdb D gene call, TRBD2, has no DNA to confirm it. The CDR3 totals 13 residues. Germline CDR1 and CDR2: SQVTM and ANQGSEA. The CDR3 region is CSVGLAGYNEQFF.

The chain couples TRBV6-1 to TRBJ2-7; as DNA is missing, the TRBD1 call by TCRdb cannot be tested. Germline CDR1 reads MNHNS; CDR2 reads SASEGT. CDR3 length equals 14 residues. This CDR3 is CASSRTGGPYEQYF.

The rearrangement links TRBV10-3 to TRBJ2-3; there is no DNA to check the TCRdb D call of TRBD1. This CDR3 is built from 14 residues. Germline CDR1 is ENHRY and CDR2 is SYGVKD. CDR3 amino acids: CAVRAGTGTDTQYF.

This chain joins TRBV11-2 and TRBJ2-7; the TRBD1 assignment by TCRdb is unverifiable without DNA. Germline assignment: CDR1 SGHAT and CDR2 FQNNGV. The CDR3 length is 18 residues. The CDR3 is CASSLRKGGGASSYEQYF.

This chain joins TRBV20-1 and TRBJ2-2. CDR1 is DFQATT and CDR2 is SNEGSKA in the germline V gene (reference sequence). There are 17 residues in the CDR3. The CDR3 is CSARDTVRSANTGELFF.